This T cell receptor beta chain was sequenced during a study of cytomegalovirus exposure and HLA in healthy donors (dated by TCRdb to 2015 to 2018). Some background on the complete study: The approximately 710 repertoires of the first cohort and the roughly 120 validation repertoires were produced on the same platform, according to a later analysis. The aim of the study was to test whether cataloging public T cell receptors could identify signatures of past pathogen exposure. In addition to the first cohort of several hundred subjects, a separate validation cohort of approximately 110 different subjects was used. To predict cytomegalovirus infection status, the study brought together high-throughput TCR immunosequencing, statistical association of individual TCRs with disease status, and machine learning. General conclusions and limits of the study: It was suggested by the authors that the approach could potentially be generalized to other disease states and immunological phenotypes. While some public TCRs were present in many individuals, most TCR sequences turned up only very rarely across donors. The study listed 150 to 200 TCR beta chains as associated with cytomegalovirus. A few of the identified cytomegalovirus-associated TCR beta chains were confirmed in vitro to be specific for cytomegalovirus antigens. A later analysis found that TCRs clustered in the first cohort also tended to co-occur in the roughly 110 validation repertoires, with roughly 95% of cluster scores above 0. A later analysis had no HLA typing for the validation cohort, so co-occurrence there was scored across all 110 or so repertoires. The classifier was reported to diagnose cytomegalovirus status with high specificity and sensitivity in both the original cohort and the validation cohort.

The donors were included in the validation cohort of 120 subjects, a group kept apart from the roughly 680-subject first cohort. Points on this clone: Its antigen is unknown. Base quality data are lacking; no much larger clone is found one base away.

From the cysteine through the phenylalanine, the CDR3 covers 14 amino acids. Just the 42-base CDR3 DNA is kept, in frame starting at base 1. CDR1 and CDR2, looked up from the germline V gene, are SGHVS and FQNEAQ. V is cut by 5 bases and J by 1 base, and the space between the germline ends is 10 bases. The library was prepared using the immunoSEQ multiplex PCR assay. As for the authors' bioinformatics: A statistical classification framework was built for diagnosing cytomegalovirus status from the catalog of TCR beta chain sequences. The clones in this table, taken by TCRdb from immuneACCESS, are in-frame only. Not every clone is retained; where verified, under half of the shortfall comes from an unresolved V gene, and the cause of the rest is unknown. D and trimming were read from the DNA, whereas the V and J calls and clone size are those reported in that table. The sample table contains some 310,000 clones; only one count was recorded for over 75% of them. Together, the top ten hold around 0.96% of the sample.

The sequenced sample consisted of PBMCs. The source is a man aged 30-40 years in good health and CMV-seronegative. The V and J segments used are TRBV7-8 and TRBJ2-3, with a weak D call of TRBD2 (5 bases match). The bases read TGTGCCAGCAGCCACCTCGGGGGCACAGATACGCAGTATTTT. This codes for CASSHLGGTDTQYF.